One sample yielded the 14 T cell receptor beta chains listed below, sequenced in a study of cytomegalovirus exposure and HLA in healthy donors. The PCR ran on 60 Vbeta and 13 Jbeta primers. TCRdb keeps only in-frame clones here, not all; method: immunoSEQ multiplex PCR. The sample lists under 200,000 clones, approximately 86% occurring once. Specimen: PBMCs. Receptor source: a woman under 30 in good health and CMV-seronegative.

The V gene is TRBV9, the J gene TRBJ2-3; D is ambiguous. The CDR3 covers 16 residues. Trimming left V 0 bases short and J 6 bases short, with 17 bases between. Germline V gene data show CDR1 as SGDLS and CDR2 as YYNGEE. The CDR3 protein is CASSVGSSIRGDTQYF. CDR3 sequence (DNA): TGTGCCAGCAGCGTAGGCAGTTCCATTCGAGGTGATACGCAGTATTTT.

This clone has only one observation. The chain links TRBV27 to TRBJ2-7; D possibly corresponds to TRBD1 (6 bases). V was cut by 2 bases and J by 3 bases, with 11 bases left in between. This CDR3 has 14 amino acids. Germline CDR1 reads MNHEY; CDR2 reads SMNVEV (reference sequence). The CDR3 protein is CASSLTGTNYEQYF. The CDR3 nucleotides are TGTGCCAGCAGTTTAACCGGGACAAACTACGAGCAGTACTTC.

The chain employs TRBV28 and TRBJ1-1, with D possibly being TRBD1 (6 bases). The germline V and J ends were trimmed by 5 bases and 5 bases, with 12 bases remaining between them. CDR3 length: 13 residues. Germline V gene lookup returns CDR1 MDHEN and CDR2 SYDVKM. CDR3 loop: CASSTGRETEAFF. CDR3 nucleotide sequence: TGTGCCAGCAGTACAGGGAGAGAGACTGAAGCTTTCTTT.

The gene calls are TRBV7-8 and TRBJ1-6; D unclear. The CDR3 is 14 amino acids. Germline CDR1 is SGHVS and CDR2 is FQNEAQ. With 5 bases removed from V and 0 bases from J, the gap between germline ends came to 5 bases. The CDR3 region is CASSESSYNSPLHF. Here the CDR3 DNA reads TGTGCCAGCAGCGAGAGCTCCTATAATTCACCCCTCCACTTT.

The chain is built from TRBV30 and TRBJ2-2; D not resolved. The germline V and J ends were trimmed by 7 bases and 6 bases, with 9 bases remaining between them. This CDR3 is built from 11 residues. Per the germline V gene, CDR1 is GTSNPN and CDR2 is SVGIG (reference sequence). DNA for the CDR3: TGTGCCTACTACGGTTCCGGGGAGCTGTTTTTT. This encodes CAYYGSGELFF.

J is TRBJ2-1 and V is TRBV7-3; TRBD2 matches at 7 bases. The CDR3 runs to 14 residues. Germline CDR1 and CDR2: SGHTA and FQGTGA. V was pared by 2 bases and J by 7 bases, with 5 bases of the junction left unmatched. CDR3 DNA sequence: TGTGCCAGCAGCTTAGGACTAGAAGGTAATGAGCAGTTCTTC. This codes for CASSLGLEGNEQFF.

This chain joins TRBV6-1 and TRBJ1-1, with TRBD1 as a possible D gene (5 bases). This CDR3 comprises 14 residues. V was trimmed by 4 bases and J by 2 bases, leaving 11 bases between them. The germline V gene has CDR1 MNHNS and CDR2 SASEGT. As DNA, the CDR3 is TGTGCCAGCAGTGTAGCCCAGGGAAACACTGAAGCTTTCTTT. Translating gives CASSVAQGNTEAFF.

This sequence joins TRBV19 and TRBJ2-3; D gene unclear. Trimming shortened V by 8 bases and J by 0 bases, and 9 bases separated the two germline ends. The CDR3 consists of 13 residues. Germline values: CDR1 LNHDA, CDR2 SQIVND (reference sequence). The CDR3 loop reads CASRAASTDTQYF. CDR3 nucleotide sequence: TGTGCCAGTCGCGCCGCTAGCACAGATACGCAGTATTTT.

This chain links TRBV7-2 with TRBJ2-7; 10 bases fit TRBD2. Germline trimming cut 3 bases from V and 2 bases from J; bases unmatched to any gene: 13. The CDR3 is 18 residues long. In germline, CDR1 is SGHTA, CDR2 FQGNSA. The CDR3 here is CASSFNRATGTSAYEQYF. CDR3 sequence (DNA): TGTGCCAGCAGCTTTAACAGGGCTACCGGGACTAGCGCCTACGAGCAGTACTTC. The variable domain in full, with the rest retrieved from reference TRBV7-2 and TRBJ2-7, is GAGVSQSPSNKVTEKGKDVELRCDPISGHTALYWYRQSLGQGLEFLIYFQGNSAPDKSGLPSDRFSAERTGGSVSTLTIQRTQQEDSAVYLCASSFNRATGTSAYEQYFGPGTRLTVT.

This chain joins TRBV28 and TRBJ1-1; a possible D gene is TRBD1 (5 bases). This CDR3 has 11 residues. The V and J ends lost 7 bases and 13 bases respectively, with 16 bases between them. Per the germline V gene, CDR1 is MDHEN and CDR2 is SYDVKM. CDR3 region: CASTQGEIFFF. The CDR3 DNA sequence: TGTGCCAGCACCCAGGGTGAAATCTTTTTCTTT.

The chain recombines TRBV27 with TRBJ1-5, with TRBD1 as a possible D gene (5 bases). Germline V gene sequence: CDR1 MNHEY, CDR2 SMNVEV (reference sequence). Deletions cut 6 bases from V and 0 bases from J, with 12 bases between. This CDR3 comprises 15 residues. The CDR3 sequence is CASRWGRDSNQPQHF. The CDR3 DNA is TGTGCCAGCAGGTGGGGCAGGGATAGCAATCAGCCCCAGCATTTT.

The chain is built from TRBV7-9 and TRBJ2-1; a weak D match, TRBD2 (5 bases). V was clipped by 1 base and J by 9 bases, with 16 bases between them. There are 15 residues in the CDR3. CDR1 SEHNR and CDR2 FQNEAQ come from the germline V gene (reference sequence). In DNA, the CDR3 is TGTGCCAGCAGCTTAGTTCCAGGAAAGGACTCTGAGCAGTTCTTC. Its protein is CASSLVPGKDSEQFF.

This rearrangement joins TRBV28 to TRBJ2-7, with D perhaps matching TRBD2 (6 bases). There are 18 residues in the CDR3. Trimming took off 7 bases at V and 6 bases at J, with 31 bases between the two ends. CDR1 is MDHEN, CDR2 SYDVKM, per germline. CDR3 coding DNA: TGTGCCAGCACCCCCGGCTTCCTTGGACGGAGGACCGGGGGCGAGCAGTACTTC. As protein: CASTPGFLGRRTGGEQYF.

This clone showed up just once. The CDR3: CASSKLMNRYAGQPQHF. In DNA, the CDR3 is TGTGCCAGTAGTAAGTTAATGAACCGATACGCCGGGCAGCCCCAGCATTTT. The rearrangement links TRBV19 to TRBJ1-5; the D is unclear. The germline gives CDR1 LNHDA, CDR2 SQIVND (reference sequence). The CDR3 has 17 residues. V shed 4 bases and J shed 7 bases, with 23 bases lying between them.